The T cell receptor (beta chain) under discussion was sequenced for a study of cytomegalovirus exposure and HLA in healthy donors. The study, taken as a whole, reports: Relative to equally common others, HLA-associated TCR beta chains showed greater clonal expansion in a later analysis. In a later analysis, V- and J-gene trimming of beta chains associated with a DCLRE1C missense variant, replicated independently. Rates of TCR association differed by HLA locus in a later analysis, with DRB1 highest and HLA-C lowest. In vitro testing confirmed three CMV-associated chains as specific for CMV antigens.

About this clone itself: What it binds is unknown.

The PCR had 60 Vbeta and 13 Jbeta primers. This table comes from immunoSEQ multiplex PCR, and its TCRdb copy is limited to in-frame clones, with some not included. This table holds approximately 200,000 clones, just over 75% found once. The CDR3 covers 16 residues. The germline V gene encodes CDR1 SGHVS and CDR2 FNYEAQ. The V segment lost 1 base and the J segment 6 bases; nucleotides outside the gene matches: 11. The chain has TRBV7-6 and TRBJ2-7; 8 nucleotides line up with TRBD2. This receptor was identified in a young man in good health and CMV-seronegative. The material sequenced was PBMCs. DNA for the CDR3: TGTGCCAGCAGCTTAGATTTAAGCGGACTAGCAGGCGAGCAGTACTTC. Its protein is CASSLDLSGLAGEQYF.